This T cell receptor beta chain was sequenced during a study of cytomegalovirus exposure and HLA in healthy donors listed by TCRdb under 2017. Notes on the research overall: An earlier analysis of roughly 570 of the donors reported around 280 Gb of sequence data and 117 million unique TCR beta sequences obtained from roughly 170 million T cells. Typing coverage differed by locus: A, B, C, DRB1 and DQB1 were typed in roughly 629-630 donors, DQA1 in about 510, DPA1 in some 610, and DPB1 in 450 to 480. To decide whether each TCR beta V gene segment behaved as functional or pseudogenic, an earlier analysis of some 570 of the donors relied on high-throughput TCR beta sequencing. Along with the roughly 610-subject first cohort, a separate validation cohort of roughly 110 different subjects was used. To predict cytomegalovirus infection status, the study combined high-throughput TCR immunosequencing, statistical association of individual TCRs with disease status, and machine learning. All discovery cohort repertoires had been generated on a single sequencing platform. Roughly 5 DR-DQ haplotypes were treated as single units for association and clustering because of strong linkage in the cohort. Donor age, sex, ethnicity and CMV serostatus were compiled together with the repertoire data. Of the 300 to 450 genotyped donors, 70% to 90% were placed in the genetic ancestry cluster associated with self-reported Caucasian donors. To study patterns of TCR occurrence, a later analysis re-analyzed previously published TCR beta repertoires from around 700 donors and added high-resolution HLA genotyping. Class I and class II HLA loci were covered by the typing at four-digit resolution. An early release covering over 500 HLA-typed donors comprised approximately 290 gigabases of sequencing data and around 85 million unique TCR sequences. The study profiled the T cell repertoires of hundreds of subjects by immunosequencing and related them to cytomegalovirus serostatus. Across approximately 420 genotyped donors of the cohort, an average of approximately 200,000 unique TCR beta nucleotide sequences per donor were sequenced, and 15% to 20% of those sequences were non-productive. A later genetic analysis used genome-wide SNP genotypes for about 55% of the 666 donors, treating that subset as a discovery cohort. The study aimed to test whether signatures of past pathogen exposure could be identified by cataloging public T cell receptors. Rather than drawing on any new phenotypic data, the later analysis identified candidate immune exposures from TCR beta sequences and the way those sequences occurred across donors. Overall study outcomes, separate from this receptor: Correlated functional status among segregating V segments might reflect linkage disequilibrium, but an unknown experimental factor could not be ruled out. Because counts were too low, some 17 rarely observed V segments, including chromosome 9 orphons, were excluded from the earlier analysis of 500 to 700 of the donors. A later analysis found that HLA-associated TCR beta chains were more clonally expanded and had lower generation probabilities than equally common non-associated chains. In a later analysis, several top co-occurrence clusters were reported to appear linked to parvovirus B19, influenza, CMV and Epstein-Barr virus. The classifier was reported to diagnose cytomegalovirus status with high specificity and sensitivity in both the original cohort and the validation cohort. The cohort was sequenced for TCR beta chains only, and without alpha or paired-chain data the features that could be detected were limited. Roughly uniform sequencing depth across donors was assumed in presence/absence analyses, although this assumption may not hold. Assigning TCR associations to individual alleles was difficult when HLA alleles, especially DR and DQ, strongly co-occurred. A further reported finding was that TCR beta sequences accurately predicted the HLA-A and HLA-B alleles for most subjects in the first cohort. The authors suggested that the approach could potentially be extended to other disease states and immunological phenotypes. According to a later analysis, TCR association rates differed among HLA loci, with DRB1 alleles showing the most associated TCRs and HLA-C alleles showing the fewest. The 87-base-pair reads could not distinguish some IMGT-functional V segments, including TRBV6-2 and TRBV6-3, so those segments were excluded. V-gene and J-gene trimming of TCR beta chains was associated with a missense DCLRE1C variant in a later genetic analysis, and the association was replicated in an independent cohort. In an earlier analysis of approximately 590 of the donors, most TCR beta V segments appeared in productive rearrangements about 87% or about 30% of the time, broadly matching IMGT annotations. For the cohort, immune exposure information was limited to CMV serostatus. A total of 150 or so TCR beta chains were listed by the study as associated with cytomegalovirus. According to a later genetic analysis, donors in an Asian-associated ancestry cluster had fewer N-insertions in productive TCRs than the roughly 660-donor mean. Most CMV-associated TCR beta chains appeared to be HLA-restricted in a later analysis, and the HLA associations seemed to be driven largely by CMV exposure. Across donors, most TCR sequences were observed very rarely, whereas some public TCRs were present in many individuals. In a later analysis, 16,951 TCR beta sequences were associated with specific HLA alleles at a false discovery rate of 0.05. A few of the identified cytomegalovirus-associated TCR beta chains were confirmed in vitro to be specific for cytomegalovirus antigens. The sequencing pipeline was judged likely to have produced a cluster of highly shared sequence variants as a technical artifact. HLA typing was unavailable for some donors at each locus, so association tests used only the typed subset.

The library relied on the immunoSEQ multiplex PCR assay. The multiplex PCR relied on a mix of 60 forward primers for TCR Vbeta segments and 13 reverse primers for TCR Jbeta segments. A multiplex PCR assay on genomic DNA amplified the CDR3 region of rearranged TCR beta genes. The amplified TCR beta libraries were sequenced on the Illumina HiSeq System as 87-base-pair reads. As for the original processing: In a later analysis, some 80 million unique TCR beta chains were counted across the approximately 640 repertoires, and around 10 million of these chains were shared by at least two donors. To remove PCR and sequencing errors, raw reads were error-corrected and collapsed into unique sequences using a nearest-neighbor algorithm that merged closely related sequences. Alignment of CDR3 sequences to IMGT reference sequences was used to assign V, D and J gene segments. For a sequence to be retained, a match of at least six nucleotides to both a V gene segment and a J gene segment was required. A rearrangement was called productive if the CDR3 had no stop codons and remained in frame with V and J, and every other rearrangement was called non-productive. CDR3 was defined by IMGT convention, running from the second conserved V-encoded cysteine to the conserved J-encoded phenylalanine. The earlier analysis of about 560 of the donors excluded any sequence lacking an unambiguous match to a single V gene segment. An earlier analysis of roughly 590 of the donors called V segments functional above 56.7% productive rearrangements and segregating when the between-donor standard deviation exceeded 5%. A statistical classification framework was built for diagnosing cytomegalovirus status from the catalog of TCR beta chain sequences. A later analysis assigned V and J genes by comparing TCR nucleotide sequences with IMGT/GENE-DB human TR gene sequences. A later analysis assigned CDR3 sequences and most-parsimonious VDJ recombination scenarios with the TCRdist pipeline. In a later analysis, every TCR beta chain was defined by the combination of its CDR3 amino acid sequence and its V-gene family, and reads without a unique V-gene family were dropped. As a way to deal with suspected cross-contamination and a sequencing artifact, a later analysis dropped 450 to 700 nucleotide sequences that were highly shared and had low generation probability. In a later analysis, a clonal expansion index was calculated for each public chain from normalized within-repertoire ranks of inferred template counts. Generation probabilities in a later analysis came from a VDJ recombination model fitted to out-of-frame rearrangements, and those results were checked against IGoR. In a later analysis, TCR-TCR, TCR-HLA and TCR-CMV co-occurrence was scored with hypergeometric tests, and a repertoire-size bias correction was applied to TCR pairs. A later analysis estimated false discovery rates by permuting HLA or CMV assignments 20 times. In a later analysis, co-occurring TCRs were grouped using DBSCAN, and TCRdist sequence similarity was added for clustering within HLA-allele-positive subsets. Repertoires with fewer than 30,000 or more than 120,000 public chains, plus five repertoires with anomalous nucleotide sharing, were excluded from co-occurrence clustering. TCRdb provides this immuneACCESS table in a form limited to in-frame rearrangements. Some clones are lacking; in checked studies, under half of them reflect an unresolved V gene, and why the rest are absent is not known. That table furnishes V, J and clone size, whereas the DNA furnished D and trimming. The sample has more than 140,000 clones on record, about three quarters of them singletons. The ten largest account for roughly 0.7% of the sample.

The cohort was made up of roughly 670 healthy bone marrow donors. Cohort members were all nominally healthy when sampled, although unrecorded immune exposures were likely present. The donor tested CMV seronegative and was one of the 352 seronegative cohort members. Each donor provided a peripheral blood sample, and peripheral blood mononuclear cells were used for TCR beta sequencing. Genomic DNA extraction from the blood cell samples was performed with the Qiagen DNeasy Blood Extraction Kit. Concerning this clone: Which antigen it targets is not known. The input lacks base qualities; no much larger clone sits a single base away.

CDR1 MGHDK and CDR2 SYGVNS are derived from the germline V gene. Relative to germline, V is 2 bases shorter and J is 4 bases shorter, with 8 bases between their ends. The CDR3 sequence holds 13 residues, the cysteine and phenylalanine included. Solely the CDR3 DNA is kept, with 39 bases framed from the first base. This receptor was obtained from a male donor in good health and CMV-seronegative. Source material: PBMCs. Rearrangement joined TRBV25-1 to TRBJ1-2; no D gene is confidently identified. The CDR3: CASSEPVPYGYTF. The DNA sequence follows: TGTGCCAGCAGTGAACCGGTTCCCTATGGCTACACCTTC.